Listed below are T cell receptor beta chains from one sample, sequenced in a study of blood T cells in healthy people across ages. TCRdb independently ran MiXCR on the 5' RACE reads; one entry per CDR3 protein. This table has approximately 800,000 distinct CDR3 sequences, 25% appearing once. These data also formed part of another study, on T cells of mothers and their children.

The source material was blood. The receptors were sampled from a boy aged 5-17 years in good health. Each CDR3 is given with its conserved first and last residue. D genes are given only for firm matches. Only some rows state a clone size, as once, few, many or a class for expanded clones.

cdr3_aa cdr3_nt j_call v_call d_call clone_size
CASSLATDKNIQYF TGTGCCAGCAGCTTGGCGACAGATAAAAACATTCAGTACTTC TRBJ2-4 TRBV5-6 NA NA
CASRSDRAYIQYF TGTGCCAGCAGATCGGACAGGGCATACATTCAGTACTTC TRBJ2-4 TRBV12-3/TRBV12-4 TRBD1 NA
CSARDRRGFKETQYF TGCAGTGCTAGAGATAGACGGGGGTTTAAGGAGACCCAGTACTTC TRBJ2-5 TRBV20-1 NA few
CASSYKGTASYEQYF TGTGCCAGCAGTTACAAAGGGACAGCCTCCTACGAGCAGTACTTC TRBJ2-7 TRBV6-2/TRBV6-3 TRBD1 NA
CASSSFFPLNEQFF TGTGCCAGCAGCTCTTTCTTCCCCCTCAATGAGCAGTTCTTC TRBJ2-1 TRBV7-2 NA once
CASSAPTSYEQYF TGTGCCAGCAGCGCCCCGACCTCCTACGAGCAGTACTTC TRBJ2-7 TRBV13 NA few
CASSLEEAESTMNTEAFF TGCGCCAGCAGCTTGGAGGAGGCGGAGTCCACCATGAACACTGAAGCTTTCTTT TRBJ1-1 TRBV5-1 NA NA
CASSLTESINTEAFF TGTGCCAGCAGTTTGACAGAAAGTATTAACACTGAAGCTTTCTTT TRBJ1-1 TRBV27 NA NA
CASRPGLAGWNEQFF TGTGCCAGTAGGCCGGGACTAGCGGGATGGAATGAGCAGTTCTTC TRBJ2-1 TRBV7-9 TRBD2 few
CASSELVAGYTDTQYF TGTGCCAGCAGTGAATTAGTAGCGGGCTACACAGATACGCAGTATTTT TRBJ2-3 TRBV25-1 TRBD2 NA
CASSQGTGVNGYTF TGCGCCAGCAGCCAAGGGACAGGGGTAAATGGCTACACCTTC TRBJ1-2 TRBV4-1 TRBD1 few
CASITEGQRNQPQHF TGTGCCAGCATTACTGAGGGACAGCGCAATCAGCCCCAGCATTTT TRBJ1-5 TRBV6-2/TRBV6-3 TRBD1 NA
CASSAYRGEENIQYF TGTGCCAGCAGTGCCTACAGGGGCGAAGAAAACATTCAGTACTTC TRBJ2-4 TRBV12-3/TRBV12-4 TRBD1 NA
CASSRLFNYGYTF TGTGCCAGCAGCCGATTGTTTAACTATGGCTACACCTTC TRBJ1-2 TRBV14 NA few
CASSPPKGGNTIYF TGTGCCAGCTCACCACCCAAAGGGGGAAACACCATATATTTT TRBJ1-3 TRBV18 NA few
CASGVQGQQDNEQFF TGTGCCAGCGGAGTTCAAGGGCAGCAAGACAATGAGCAGTTCTTC TRBJ2-1 TRBV27 NA few
CAVSELLAGGDNEQFF TGTGCCGTCAGTGAACTCCTAGCGGGGGGGGACAATGAGCAGTTCTTC TRBJ2-1 TRBV10-3 TRBD2 NA
CASSPGRGGANVLTF TGCGCCAGCAGCCCCGGGCGGGGGGGGGCCAACGTCCTGACTTTC TRBJ2-6 TRBV4-3 TRBD2 few
CASSWGLGQFYEQYF TGTGCCAGCAGTTGGGGATTGGGACAGTTTTACGAGCAGTACTTC TRBJ2-7 TRBV28 TRBD1 NA
CASSLGQELYEQYF TGTGCCAGCAGCCTCGGACAAGAGCTCTACGAGCAGTACTTC TRBJ2-7 TRBV5-6 NA NA
CASSAYRLAGGSGEQFF TGTGCCAGCAGCGCTTACCGACTAGCGGGGGGTTCAGGTGAGCAGTTCTTC TRBJ2-1 TRBV9 TRBD2 NA
CASSVAANQPQHF TGTGCCAGCAGCGTAGCTGCCAATCAGCCCCAGCATTTT TRBJ1-5 TRBV9 NA NA
CASRRTGSAEKLFF TGTGCCAGCCGCCGAACAGGGAGCGCCGAAAAACTGTTTTTT TRBJ1-4 TRBV6-6 NA few
CASRRFTANTEAFF TGCGCCAGCAGACGCTTTACAGCGAACACTGAAGCTTTCTTT TRBJ1-1 TRBV5-1 NA few
CASSLVESGANVLTF TGTGCCAGCAGTTTGGTGGAATCTGGGGCCAACGTCCTGACTTTC TRBJ2-6 TRBV28 NA few
CASSQDKGSWYEQYF TGCGCCAGCAGCCAAGATAAAGGCTCGTGGTACGAGCAGTACTTC TRBJ2-7 TRBV4-1 NA NA
CASSPVARDLWAIEQFF TGCGCCAGCAGCCCAGTAGCGCGGGACCTGTGGGCAATTGAGCAGTTCTTC TRBJ2-1 TRBV4-3 NA few
CASSFFAGTGSQPQHF TGTGCCAGCAGCTTTTTCGCCGGGACAGGGAGCCAGCCCCAGCATTTT TRBJ1-5 TRBV7-9 TRBD1 few
CASSQVVAGGYGYTF TGCGCCAGCAGCCAAGTGGTGGCCGGGGGCTATGGCTACACCTTC TRBJ1-2 TRBV4-1 NA few
CASSSWTDYEQYF TGTGCCAGCAGCTCGTGGACAGACTACGAGCAGTACTTC TRBJ2-7 TRBV5-5 NA NA
CASAPRVGGPDTQYF TGCGCCAGCGCACCCCGGGTAGGCGGCCCAGATACGCAGTATTTT TRBJ2-3 TRBV5-1 NA NA
CASSVRLTNTEAFF TGTGCCAGCAGTGTGAGACTCACAAACACTGAAGCTTTCTTT TRBJ1-1 TRBV2 NA NA
CASSLVGAANTGELFF TGCGCCAGCAGCTTGGTTGGGGCCGCGAACACCGGGGAGCTGTTTTTT TRBJ2-2 TRBV5-1 NA NA
CASSLDSGNTEAFF TGTGCCAGCAGTTTAGACTCCGGTAACACTGAAGCTTTCTTT TRBJ1-1 TRBV7-9 NA few
CASSGQANEKLFF TGCGCCAGCAGCGGGCAGGCAAATGAAAAACTGTTTTTT TRBJ1-4 TRBV4-1 NA many
CASSQGRTGGGETQYF TGCGCCAGCAGCCAGGGGAGGACAGGGGGGGGGGAGACCCAGTACTTC TRBJ2-5 TRBV4-3 TRBD1 NA
CASSQDLYSAAEAFF TGTGCCAGCAGCCAAGATCTGTATTCGGCAGCTGAAGCTTTCTTT TRBJ1-1 TRBV3-1 NA NA
CASSFRSGELFF TGTGCCAGCAGTTTTAGGTCCGGGGAGCTGTTTTTT TRBJ2-2 TRBV12-3/TRBV12-4 NA NA
CATGTTGGLEQFF TGTGCCACCGGGACGACGGGCGGCCTGGAGCAGTTCTTC TRBJ2-1 TRBV24-1 NA NA
CATSDFGAGGGGEQFF TGTGCCACCAGTGATTTTGGAGCGGGAGGGGGGGGTGAGCAGTTCTTC TRBJ2-1 TRBV24-1 TRBD2 NA
CASSPRSGSGANVLTF TGTGCCAGCTCACCACGGTCCGGCTCTGGGGCCAACGTCCTGACTTTC TRBJ2-6 TRBV18 NA few
CASSLAKQTQETQYF TGTGCCAGCAGCTTAGCTAAACAGACCCAAGAGACCCAGTACTTC TRBJ2-5 TRBV5-4 NA many
CASSRQAGPHPQYF TGTGCCAGCAGCCGTCAAGCGGGACCCCATCCGCAGTATTTT TRBJ2-3 TRBV3-1 TRBD2 NA
CASSEVSAQETQYF TGTGCCAGCAGTGAAGTGTCAGCCCAAGAGACCCAGTACTTC TRBJ2-5 TRBV6-1 NA NA
CASSVDGVLDTQYF TGTGCCAGCAGCGTAGATGGGGTCCTGGATACGCAGTATTTT TRBJ2-3 TRBV9 NA NA
CSVRGTRGTSNYGYTF TGCAGCGTCCGGGGCACCCGGGGGACGTCTAACTATGGCTACACCTTC TRBJ1-2 TRBV29-1 NA few
CASSLVLGTSGSEAQYF TGTGCCAGCAGCTTAGTATTAGGGACTAGCGGGAGTGAGGCCCAGTACTTC TRBJ2-5 TRBV7-8 TRBD2 NA
CASSWVGGHEQFF TGTGCCAGCAGTTGGGTTGGGGGCCATGAGCAGTTCTTC TRBJ2-1 TRBV28 NA few